This T cell receptor beta chain was sequenced during a study of CD8+ T cells in alopecia areata (dated by TCRdb to 2017 to 2018). About the study as a whole: To study T cell clonal expansion in alopecia areata, the researchers applied high-throughput TCRbeta sequencing to both the C3H/HeJ mouse model and human patients. On the human side, TCRbeta sequencing was run on scalp tissue and on sorted CD4+ and CD8+ peripheral blood T cells from healthy controls and from alopecia areata patients with either patchy or totalis/universalis disease. Scalp clonality was compared across normal scalp (n=4), patchy alopecia areata scalp (n=8), and alopecia totalis/universalis scalp (n=8). RNA was extracted with the PAXgene miRNA kit for fixed scalp, the miRNeasy kit for PBMCs, and the RNeasy kit for mouse skin. TCRbeta CDR3 regions were amplified by immunoSEQ multiplex PCR using 35 Vbeta forward and 13 Jbeta reverse primers. Points the paper makes about the study in general: Unlike mouse skin, where gammadelta T cells dominate, normal human skin contains resident alphabeta T cells that get sequenced too, which complicates analysis of the scalp TCR repertoire. Compared with mice, TCR sequences shared between patients were less clear, possibly partly because of HLA diversity across the patient population. Compared with normal scalp, lesional scalp, particularly in alopecia totalis/universalis, had higher clonality and more expanded CD8+ clones, which suggests antigenic drive.

Lesional scalp punch biopsies and peripheral blood were obtained from alopecia areata patients. After PBMCs were isolated by density centrifugation and stained for CD3, CD4 and CD8, a FACSAria was used to sort CD4+ and CD8+ T cells. The untreated alopecia areata patients were recruited through a multicenter biomarker study. In 4 to 6 patients from the biomarker study, blood CD8+ T cells were sorted further into NKG2D-low and NKG2D-high fractions. This clone was found a few times. This receptor's antigen is unknown. No quality values exist for individual bases; no much larger clone is one base distant. Library prep was done by the immunoSEQ multiplex PCR assay. For TCR sequencing, RNA was extracted from every sample and reverse transcribed into cDNA to serve as template. First-strand cDNA was synthesized with SuperScript III using a 2:1 mix of oligo-dT and random hexamers. A synthetic immune receptor repertoire was used to gauge amplification bias, and whatever bias remained was removed computationally. The study's processing was this. Raw reads were preprocessed to remove errors, and CDR3 was defined by IMGT conventions from the conserved cysteine to phenylalanine. Clonality was computed by normalizing Shannon entropy by log2 of the number of productive unique TCRs and subtracting the result from 1. Scalp TCRbeta sequences were cross-referenced with sorted blood CD4 and CD8 repertoires so that the CD4 or CD8 identity of scalp clones could be inferred. The source is immuneACCESS, and TCRdb retained only in-frame sequences with V and J called. Part of the clones is not carried over; for the studies checked, unresolved V genes explain less than half of this, and the remainder is unexplained. D and trimming come from the DNA, and the V and J calls and clone size come from that table. For this sample the table gives around 60,000 clones, of which roughly 46% were detected only once. Roughly 47% of the sample is held by the ten biggest clonotypes.

The receptor was derived from a human donor with alopecia areata. Sequenced sample: NKG2D-low CD8+ T cells sorted from blood. In light of the paper, this sample's cell subset or site label describes: sorted CD8+ NKG2D-low blood T cells.

The bases read TGCAGCGTTGAATTCGCCCCCCCGAACACCGGGGAGCTGTTTTTT. This translates into CSVEFAPPNTGELFF. This chain joins TRBV29-1 to TRBJ2-2; the D gene assignment is ambiguous. From a lookup of the germline V gene, CDR1 and CDR2 are SQVTM and ANQGSEA. Including cysteine and phenylalanine, the CDR3 has 15 amino acids. Left in the record is the CDR3 DNA by itself, 45 bases read in frame from the first base. The V and J ends are trimmed by 2 bases and 0 bases, leaving 10 bases between them.